This paragraph reports one T cell receptor (beta chain). TCRdb called the reads again in MiXCR, with one record for every CDR3 protein. The sample has 200,000 to 250,000 distinct CDR3 sequences, 22% seen once. This sample stems from a study of T cell repertoires in cytomegalovirus infection. The receptor was derived from a human donor in good health (CMV status not recorded). Some clones in this sample may be carry-over from other donors' samples. The source material was CD8+ T cells from PBMCs.

The CDR3 nucleotides read TGTGCCAGCAGTCAACTGGCGGGGATGAGCACAGATACGCAGTATTTT. Its protein is CASSQLAGMSTDTQYF. This chain joins TRBV12-3 or TRBV12-4 and TRBJ2-3, with D perhaps matching TRBD2 (6 bases). V shed 5 bases and J shed 0 bases, with 15 bases lying between them. CDR3 length: 16 amino acids.